This T cell receptor beta chain came from a study of cytomegalovirus exposure and HLA in healthy donors. Study-wide findings and caveats: The productive fraction for most TCR beta V segments was about 87% or about 30% in an earlier analysis. One later analysis reportedly identified an Asian-associated ancestry cluster that showed fewer N-insertions than the roughly 700-donor mean.

PCR was performed using 60 Vbeta and 13 Jbeta primers. Some clones are missing from TCRdb's copy, which holds only in-frame ones; the method was immunoSEQ multiplex PCR. The table has 70,000 to 95,000 clones, over 60% seen once; the top ten hold 5.3%. This clone was counted a single time. Its antigen is still unknown. V was shortened by 1 base and J by 3 bases, with 13 bases between the two germline ends. In germline, CDR1 is SNHLY, CDR2 FYNNEI. This CDR3 is built from 16 residues. Sequenced sample: PBMCs. This chain uses TRBV2 with TRBJ2-1, with TRBD1 as a possible D gene (6 bases). This TCR was sampled from a man aged 25-45 years in good health and CMV-seropositive. The CDR3 DNA follows: TGTGCCAGCAGTGAAGATGGCAGGGGTGGCTACAATGAGCAGTTCTTC. Translated: CASSEDGRGGYNEQFF.